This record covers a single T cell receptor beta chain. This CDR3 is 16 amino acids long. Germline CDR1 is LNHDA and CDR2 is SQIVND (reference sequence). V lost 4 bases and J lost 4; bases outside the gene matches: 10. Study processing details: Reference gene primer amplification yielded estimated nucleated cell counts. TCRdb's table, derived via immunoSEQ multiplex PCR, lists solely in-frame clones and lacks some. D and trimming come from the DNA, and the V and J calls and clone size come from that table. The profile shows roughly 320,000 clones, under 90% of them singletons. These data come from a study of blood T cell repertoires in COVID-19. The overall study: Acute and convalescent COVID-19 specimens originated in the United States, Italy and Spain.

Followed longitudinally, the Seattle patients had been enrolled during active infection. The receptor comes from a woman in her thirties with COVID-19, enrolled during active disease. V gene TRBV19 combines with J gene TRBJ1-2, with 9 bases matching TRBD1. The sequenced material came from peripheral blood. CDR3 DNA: TGTGCCAGTAGTACCTACGGACAGGGGTACTCCTATGGCTACACCTTC. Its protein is CASSTYGQGYSYGYTF.